Following are 12 T cell receptor beta chains from one sample sequenced in a study of T cell responses to AZD1222 COVID-19 vaccine. The protocol was immunoSEQ multiplex PCR, while the TCRdb copy is restricted to in-frame clones and leaves out a portion. The data hold about 200,000 clones, with about 94% observed a single time. The material was peripheral blood, obtained 28 days after the second AZD1222 dose. All receptors come from an adult who received the AZD1222 COVID-19 vaccine.

CDR3 loop: CASSLIGSRLWTEAFF. In DNA form, the CDR3 reads TGTGCCAGCAGCTTAATCGGGAGCCGCTTGTGGACTGAAGCTTTCTTT. V and J are TRBV7-2 and TRBJ1-1; D is ambiguous. V lost 2 bases and J 5 bases, leaving 18 bases between the germline ends. From germline, CDR1 is SGHTA and CDR2 FQGNSA. This CDR3 region has 16 residues.

The chain is built from TRBV24-1 and TRBJ2-3; D might be TRBD1 or TRBD2, each matching 5 bases. Germline V gives CDR1 KGHDR, CDR2 SFDVKD. The CDR3 sequence is 16 residues long. The CDR3 coding sequence is TGTGCACCTTGGGACGGACACATCTCGGGGACAGATACGCAGTATTTT. Its protein is CAPWDGHISGTDTQYF.

The genes are TRBV29-1 and TRBJ1-5; TRBD1 agrees at 9 bases. The trim removed 5 bases at V and 4 bases at J, leaving 6 bases unmatched. CDR3 size: 14 residues. The germline gives CDR1 SQVTM, CDR2 ANQGSEA. CDR3 residues: CSVRQGDVNQPQHF. The CDR3 nucleotides are TGCAGCGTTAGACAGGGGGACGTGAATCAGCCCCAGCATTTT.

The chain carries TRBV7-6 and TRBJ2-7; TRBD1 agrees at 8 bases. CDR3 size: 16 residues. After removal of 0 bases from V and 1 base from J, the junction contained 5 bases not matched to a gene. Per germline, CDR1 SGHVS and CDR2 FNYEAQ. CDR3: CASSLASNRGSYEQYF. The DNA for the CDR3 is TGTGCCAGCAGCTTAGCCTCCAACAGGGGGTCCTACGAGCAGTACTTC.

This chain connects TRBV12-3 or TRBV12-4 to TRBJ1-2; D gene ambiguous. This CDR3 comprises 13 residues. V gave up 3 bases and J gave up 2 bases, with 7 bases separating them. Here the CDR3 reads CASSFLSNYGYTF. The CDR3 bases are TGTGCCAGCAGTTTTTTGTCAAACTATGGCTACACCTTC.

The rearrangement joins TRBV11-2 to TRBJ1-6; D gene ambiguous. The V end was cut by 3 bases, the J end by 5 bases, with 11 bases between. The CDR3 totals 15 residues. Germline values: CDR1 SGHAT, CDR2 FQNNGV. The CDR3 loop is CASSFSFSDNSPLHF. CDR3 nucleotide sequence: TGTGCCAGCAGCTTTAGTTTTTCGGATAATTCACCCCTCCACTTT.

The rearrangement uses TRBV12-5 and TRBJ1-2; D might be TRBD1 (5 bases). V gave up 7 bases and J gave up 4 bases, with 22 bases separating them. Germline V lookup: CDR1 LGHNT, CDR2 FRNRAP. The CDR3 is 16 amino acids. The DNA for the CDR3 is TGTGCTAGTGCCTATTGGGGAGGGACGGTGGGCTATGGCTACACCTTC. Residues: CASAYWGGTVGYGYTF.

The V and J genes are TRBV28 and TRBJ1-5; 8 positions agree with TRBD1. Trimming took 8 bases from V and 6 from J; bases not matched to a gene: 6. Germline V gene lookup returns CDR1 MDHEN and CDR2 SYDVKM. CDR3 length: 13 residues. The CDR3 nucleotides read TGTGCCAGCGATCGACAGGGGCTTCAGCCCCAGCATTTT. The encoded protein is CASDRQGLQPQHF. The full variable domain, its missing parts supplied by reference TRBV28 and TRBJ1-5, is DVKVTQSSRYLVKRTGEKVFLECVQDMDHENMFWYRQDPGLGLRLIYFSYDVKMKEKGDIPEGYSVSREKKERFSLILESASTNQTSMYLCASDRQGLQPQHFGDGTRLSIL.

This clone occurred once. The CDR3 here is CASSITGPRNSPLHF. In nucleotides, the CDR3 is TGTGCCAGCAGCATTACGGGACCCAGGAATTCACCCCTCCACTTT. The chain carries TRBV11-2 and TRBJ1-6; D possibly corresponds to TRBD1 (5 bases). The CDR3 is 15 amino acids. Deletions cut 5 bases from V and 7 bases from J, with 15 bases between. Germline lookup yields CDR1 SGHAT and CDR2 FQNNGV.

The chain combines TRBV28 with TRBJ2-6; a weak D match, TRBD1 (5 bases). Trimming took off 4 bases at V and 0 bases at J, with 10 bases between the two ends. CDR1 is MDHEN and CDR2 is SYDVKM in the germline V gene. This CDR3 spans 16 amino acids. CDR3 DNA sequence: TGTGCCAGCAGTTCGACAGCCGCCTCTGGGGCCAACGTCCTGACTTTC. This gives the protein CASSSTAASGANVLTF. The entire variable domain, with the rest obtained from reference TRBV28 and TRBJ2-6, is as follows: DVKVTQSSRYLVKRTGEKVFLECVQDMDHENMFWYRQDPGLGLRLIYFSYDVKMKEKGDIPEGYSVSREKKERFSLILESASTNQTSMYLCASSSTAASGANVLTFGAGSRLTVL.

The chain uses TRBV4-2 and TRBJ1-2, with D perhaps TRBD1 (5 bases). Trimming stripped 4 bases from V and 2 bases from J, with 11 bases between. Germline CDR1 reads LGHNA; CDR2 reads YNFKEQ. This CDR3 is built from 14 residues. The CDR3 region has the DNA TGTGCCAGCAGCCGGGGGGAGGGGAACTATGGCTACACCTTC. Translated: CASSRGEGNYGYTF.

The V and J genes are TRBV7-9 and TRBJ2-5; 9 nucleotides line up with TRBD2. Looked up from germline, CDR1 is SEHNR and CDR2 is FQNEAQ (reference sequence). V gave up 5 bases and J gave up 4 bases; unmatched junction bases: 14. CDR3 length equals 17 residues. CDR3 protein: CASSLGRGGFRRETQYF. The DNA of the CDR3 is TGTGCCAGCAGCCTTGGGCGGGGGGGATTTCGTAGAGAGACCCAGTACTTC.